These T cell receptor beta chains were read from a single sample in a study of blood T cell repertoires in COVID-19. The data were produced by immunoSEQ multiplex PCR, yet TCRdb's version contains in-frame clones alone and is incomplete. The table has some 200,000 clones, roughly 91% seen once. Material for sequencing was PBMCs or T cells enriched from blood (not recorded which). Receptors were obtained from a man between 25 and 39 years old in a cohort exposed to, infected with or recovered from COVID-19 (not recorded which). Both conserved end residues are part of each CDR3. The D gene is left open where the match is weak. Clone size is not always given. Where it is, it says once, few, many or a class for expanded clones.

abundance: once
j_gene: TRBJ2-3
v_gene: TRBV28
d_gene: TRBD2
CDR3aa: CASTRRGSGSTDTQYF
CDR3nt: TGTGCCAGCACTCGGCGCGGGAGCGGAAGCACAGATACGCAGTATTTT

abundance: .
j_gene: TRBJ1-6
v_gene: TRBV5-6
d_gene: TRBD1
CDR3aa: CASRRGQGQAPLHF
CDR3nt: TGTGCCAGCAGGCGAGGACAGGGGCAGGCACCCCTCCACTTT

abundance: once
j_gene: TRBJ1-2
v_gene: TRBV5-1
d_gene: .
CDR3aa: CASRLVGTGEERGYTF
CDR3nt: TGCGCCAGCAGACTGGTAGGGACCGGGGAGGAGAGAGGCTACACCTTC

abundance: .
j_gene: TRBJ2-7
v_gene: TRBV11-2
d_gene: TRBD1
CDR3aa: CASSSLRDREAYEQYF
CDR3nt: TGTGCCAGCAGCTCTCTAAGGGACAGGGAGGCCTACGAGCAGTACTTC

abundance: .
j_gene: TRBJ2-3
v_gene: TRBV13
d_gene: .
CDR3aa: CASSLQFSDTQYF
CDR3nt: TGTGCCAGCAGCTTACAGTTTTCAGATACGCAGTATTTT

abundance: .
j_gene: TRBJ1-6
v_gene: TRBV28
d_gene: .
CDR3aa: CASSSRAPLHF
CDR3nt: TGTGCCAGCAGTTCCCGGGCACCCCTCCACTTT

abundance: .
j_gene: TRBJ2-2
v_gene: TRBV4-2
d_gene: TRBD1
CDR3aa: CASSQAPSGDRVDTGELFF
CDR3nt: TGTGCCAGCAGCCAAGCCCCCTCGGGGGACAGGGTTGACACCGGGGAGCTGTTTTTT

abundance: .
j_gene: TRBJ2-2
v_gene: TRBV7-2
d_gene: .
CDR3aa: CASSSGGLYTGELFF
CDR3nt: TGTGCCAGCAGCTCCGGGGGACTCTACACCGGGGAGCTGTTTTTT

abundance: .
j_gene: TRBJ2-1
v_gene: TRBV5-1
d_gene: TRBD2
CDR3aa: CASSLAGVLAGGPSEQFF
CDR3nt: TGCGCCAGCAGCTTGGCGGGGGTACTAGCGGGAGGGCCCAGTGAGCAGTTCTTC

abundance: once
j_gene: TRBJ2-3
v_gene: TRBV9
d_gene: .
CDR3aa: CASSALRGSNTDTQYF
CDR3nt: TGTGCCAGCAGCGCCCTCCGGGGGTCCAACACAGATACGCAGTATTTT

abundance: .
j_gene: TRBJ2-1
v_gene: TRBV9
d_gene: TRBD1
CDR3aa: CASSAPRRGHNEQFF
CDR3nt: TGTGCCAGCAGCGCTCCCCGAAGGGGGCACAATGAGCAGTTCTTC

abundance: few
j_gene: TRBJ2-6
v_gene: TRBV3-1/TRBV3-2
d_gene: .
CDR3aa: CASSRRDFHVSGANVLTF
CDR3nt: TGTGCCAGCAGCCGCCGGGACTTCCACGTCTCTGGGGCCAACGTCCTGACTTTC

abundance: .
j_gene: TRBJ2-1
v_gene: TRBV9
d_gene: TRBD2
CDR3aa: CASSVGGGVAGPHEQFF
CDR3nt: TGTGCCAGCAGCGTAGGAGGGGGGGTAGCGGGACCGCATGAGCAGTTCTTC

abundance: .
j_gene: TRBJ1-1
v_gene: TRBV21-1
d_gene: .
CDR3aa: CASSDRGGGAEAFF
CDR3nt: TGTGCCAGCAGCGACAGGGGAGGCGGCGCTGAAGCTTTCTTT

abundance: .
j_gene: TRBJ1-1
v_gene: TRBV2
d_gene: .
CDR3aa: CARDDRNTEAFF
CDR3nt: TGTGCCAGAGATGACAGGAACACTGAAGCTTTCTTT

abundance: .
j_gene: TRBJ2-2
v_gene: TRBV28
d_gene: .
CDR3aa: CASRQTGYTGELFF
CDR3nt: TGTGCCAGCAGACAAACAGGGTACACCGGGGAGCTGTTTTTT

abundance: .
j_gene: TRBJ2-1
v_gene: TRBV3-1/TRBV3-2
d_gene: TRBD2
CDR3aa: CASSQALAGGEQFF
CDR3nt: TGTGCCAGCAGCCAAGCGCTAGCGGGAGGTGAGCAGTTCTTC

abundance: once
j_gene: TRBJ2-7
v_gene: TRBV29-1
d_gene: TRBD1
CDR3aa: CSVAGQGNYEQYF
CDR3nt: TGCAGCGTCGCCGGACAGGGTAACTACGAGCAGTACTTC

abundance: .
j_gene: TRBJ2-7
v_gene: TRBV3-1/TRBV3-2
d_gene: TRBD1
CDR3aa: CASSQLFSGQVAGHEQYF
CDR3nt: TGTGCCAGCAGCCAGCTGTTTTCGGGACAGGTGGCGGGGCACGAGCAGTACTTC

abundance: .
j_gene: TRBJ2-5
v_gene: TRBV9
d_gene: .
CDR3aa: CASSPSDRRQETQYF
CDR3nt: TGTGCCAGCAGCCCATCGGACAGAAGGCAAGAGACCCAGTACTTC

abundance: .
j_gene: TRBJ2-1
v_gene: TRBV9
d_gene: TRBD2
CDR3aa: CASSQLAGSSEQFF
CDR3nt: TGTGCCAGCAGCCAACTAGCGGGATCCTCTGAGCAGTTCTTC

abundance: .
j_gene: TRBJ1-1
v_gene: TRBV28
d_gene: .
CDR3aa: CASSLYEPTAPEAFF
CDR3nt: TGTGCCAGCAGTTTATACGAACCGACAGCGCCTGAAGCTTTCTTT

abundance: .
j_gene: TRBJ2-1
v_gene: TRBV5-1
d_gene: .
CDR3aa: CASARSGSSYNEQFF
CDR3nt: TGCGCCAGTGCCCGTAGCGGAAGCTCCTACAATGAGCAGTTCTTC

abundance: .
j_gene: TRBJ1-6
v_gene: TRBV3-1/TRBV3-2
d_gene: .
CDR3aa: CASSQGRGSPLHF
CDR3nt: TGTGCCAGCAGCCAAGGCCGGGGTTCACCCCTCCACTTT

abundance: .
j_gene: TRBJ2-3
v_gene: TRBV13
d_gene: TRBD2
CDR3aa: CASSLAGGPVIGFTDTQYF
CDR3nt: TGTGCCAGCAGCTTAGCGGGAGGGCCTGTCATAGGGTTTACAGATACGCAGTATTTT

abundance: .
j_gene: TRBJ1-1
v_gene: TRBV27
d_gene: .
CDR3aa: CASSLGGGSTEAFF
CDR3nt: TGTGCCAGCAGTTTAGGGGGAGGGAGCACTGAAGCTTTCTTT

abundance: .
j_gene: TRBJ2-4
v_gene: TRBV5-6
d_gene: TRBD1
CDR3aa: CASSFGTQGVILAKNIQYF
CDR3nt: TGTGCCAGCAGCTTCGGTACTCAGGGGGTTATCCTGGCCAAAAACATTCAGTACTTC

abundance: few
j_gene: TRBJ1-1
v_gene: TRBV28
d_gene: TRBD1
CDR3aa: CASSLRQGATEAFF
CDR3nt: TGTGCCAGCAGTTTGAGGCAGGGGGCCACTGAAGCTTTCTTT